The TCR beta chain under discussion was sequenced for a study of T cell changes during pregnancy in multiple sclerosis (dated by TCRdb to the late 2010s). For the wider study: The study looked at changes in the T cell repertoire across pregnancy in women with multiple sclerosis.

Libraries were made using the immunoSEQ multiplex PCR assay. Entries here come from immuneACCESS through TCRdb and include only in-frame sequences with V and J called. Some clones fail to appear in such tables; in the studies checked, an unresolved V gene covers under half of the shortfall, and the cause of the remainder is unknown. The sample table holds about 64,000 clones, of which 90% were seen once. The ten most abundant clones make up more than 2% of the sample. Clipping removes 1 base from V and 6 bases from J, with 6 as the unmatched junction base count. From the cysteine up to the phenylalanine, the CDR3 has a length of 15 residues. Only CDR3 DNA remains: 45 bases, in frame from the first base. From a lookup of the germline V gene, CDR1 and CDR2 are SGHRS and YFSETQ. Regarding this clone: The clone's antigen remains unknown. Base-call qualities are not available, and no considerably larger clone is one nucleotide away.

The receptor comes from a female donor in good health, enrolled as a control in a pregnancy study. Here the sequenced sample was peripheral blood, taken in the second trimester of pregnancy. The chain links TRBV5-1 with TRBJ2-1; the central 8 bases match TRBD1. Read as DNA, the sequence is TGCGCCAGCAGCTTGAGGTCGACAGGGGTCAATGAGCAGTTCTTC. Its coded protein is CASSLRSTGVNEQFF.